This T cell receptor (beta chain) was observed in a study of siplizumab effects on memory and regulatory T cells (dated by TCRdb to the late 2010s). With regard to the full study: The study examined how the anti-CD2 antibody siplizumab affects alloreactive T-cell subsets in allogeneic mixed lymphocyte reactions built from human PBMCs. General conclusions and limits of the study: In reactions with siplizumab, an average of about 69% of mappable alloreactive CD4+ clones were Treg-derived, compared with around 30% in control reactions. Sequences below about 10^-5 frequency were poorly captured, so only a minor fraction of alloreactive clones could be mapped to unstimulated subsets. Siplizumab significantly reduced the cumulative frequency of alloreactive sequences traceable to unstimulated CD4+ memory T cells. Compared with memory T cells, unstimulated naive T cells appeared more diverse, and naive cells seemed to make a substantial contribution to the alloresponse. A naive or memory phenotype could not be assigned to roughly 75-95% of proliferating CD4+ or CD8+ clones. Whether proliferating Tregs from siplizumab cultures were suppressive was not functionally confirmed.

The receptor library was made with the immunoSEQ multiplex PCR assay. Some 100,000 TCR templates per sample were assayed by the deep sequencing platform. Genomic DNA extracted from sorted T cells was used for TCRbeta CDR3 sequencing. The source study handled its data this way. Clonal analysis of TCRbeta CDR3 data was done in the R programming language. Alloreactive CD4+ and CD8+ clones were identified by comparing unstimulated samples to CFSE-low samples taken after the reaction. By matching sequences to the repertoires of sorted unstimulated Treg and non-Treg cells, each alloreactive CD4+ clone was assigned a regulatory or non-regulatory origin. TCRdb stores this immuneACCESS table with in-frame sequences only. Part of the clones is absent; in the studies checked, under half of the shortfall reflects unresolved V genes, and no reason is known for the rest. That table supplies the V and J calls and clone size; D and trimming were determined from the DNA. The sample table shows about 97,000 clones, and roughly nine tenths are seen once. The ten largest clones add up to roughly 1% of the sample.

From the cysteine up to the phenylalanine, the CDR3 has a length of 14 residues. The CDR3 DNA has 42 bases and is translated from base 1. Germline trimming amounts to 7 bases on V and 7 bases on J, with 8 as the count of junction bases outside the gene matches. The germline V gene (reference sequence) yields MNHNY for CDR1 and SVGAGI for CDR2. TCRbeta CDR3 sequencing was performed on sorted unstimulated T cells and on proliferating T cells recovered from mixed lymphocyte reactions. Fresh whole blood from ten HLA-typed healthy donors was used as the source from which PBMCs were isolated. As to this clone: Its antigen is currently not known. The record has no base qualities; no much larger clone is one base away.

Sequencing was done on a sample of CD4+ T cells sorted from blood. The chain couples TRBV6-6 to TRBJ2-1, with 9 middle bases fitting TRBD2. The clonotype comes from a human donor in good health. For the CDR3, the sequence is CASKGAGGPNEQFF. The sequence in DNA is TGTGCCAGCAAAGGGGCGGGAGGGCCTAATGAGCAGTTCTTC.